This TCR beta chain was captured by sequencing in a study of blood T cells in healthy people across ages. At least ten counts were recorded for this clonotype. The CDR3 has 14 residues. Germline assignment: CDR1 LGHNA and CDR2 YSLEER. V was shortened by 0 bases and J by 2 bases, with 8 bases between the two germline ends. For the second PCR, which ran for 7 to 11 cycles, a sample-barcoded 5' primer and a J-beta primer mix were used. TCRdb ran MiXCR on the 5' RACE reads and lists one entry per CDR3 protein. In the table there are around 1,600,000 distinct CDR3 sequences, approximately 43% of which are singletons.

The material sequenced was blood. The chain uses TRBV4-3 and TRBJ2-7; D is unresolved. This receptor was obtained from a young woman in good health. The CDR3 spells CASSQDRPPYEQYF. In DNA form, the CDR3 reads TGCGCCAGCAGCCAAGATAGGCCACCCTACGAGCAGTACTTC.